This entry is about one TCR beta chain. Its antigen is currently unknown. The sample comes from a study of T cells after yellow fever vaccination. Study-wide results and caveats: Subsequent to the booster, the majority of primary-vaccination clones reappeared (around 95% CD4, 85% to 90% CD8). Only a minor proportion of clonotypes was detected across both CD4 and CD8 compartments.

One entry per CDR3 protein, called by TCRdb with MiXCR from the 5' RACE reads. The sample yields about 68,000 distinct CDR3 sequences, over 6.5% seen once. V lost 2 bases to trimming and J lost 2 bases, with 6 bases between them. The CDR3 totals 13 residues. Per the germline V gene, CDR1 is GTSNPN and CDR2 is SVGIG (reference sequence). The chain is built from TRBV30 and TRBJ2-2; no clear D. The sequenced sample was CD8+ T cells sorted from PBMCs, obtained 35 to 50 days after the first yellow fever vaccination. The clonotype comes from a man aged 18-30 years who received the YFV17D yellow fever vaccine. In DNA, the CDR3 is TGTGCCTGGAGTAAGGGAAACACCGGGGAGCTGTTTTTT. Its translation: CAWSKGNTGELFF.